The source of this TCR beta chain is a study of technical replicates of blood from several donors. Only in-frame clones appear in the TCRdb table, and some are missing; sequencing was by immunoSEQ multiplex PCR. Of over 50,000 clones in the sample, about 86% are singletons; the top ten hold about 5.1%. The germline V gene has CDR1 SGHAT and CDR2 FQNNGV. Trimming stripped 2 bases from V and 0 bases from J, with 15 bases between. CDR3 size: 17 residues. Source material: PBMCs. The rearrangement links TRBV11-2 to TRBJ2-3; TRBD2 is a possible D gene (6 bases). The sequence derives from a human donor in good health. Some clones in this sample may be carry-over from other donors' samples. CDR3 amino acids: CASSLWPGEESTDTQYF. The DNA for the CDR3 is TGTGCCAGCAGCTTATGGCCTGGGGAGGAGAGCACAGATACGCAGTATTTT.